One and the same sample provided the 24 T cell receptor beta chains below, sequenced in a study of blood T cell repertoires in COVID-19. Repertoires were generated with immunoSEQ multiplex PCR, while TCRdb's copy carries only in-frame clones and drops some. The sample holds about 130,000 clones, 80% to 90% seen once. Sequenced material: PBMCs or T cells enriched from blood (not recorded which). The source is a woman aged 50 to 60 who had recovered from COVID-19.

The V and J genes are TRBV5-6 and TRBJ2-5; 7 positions match TRBD1. This CDR3 is built from 14 residues. In germline, CDR1 is SGHDT, CDR2 YYEEEE. V shed 0 bases and J 5 bases; nucleotides not matched to a gene: 4. As DNA, the CDR3 is TGTGCCAGCAGCTTGGCCCAGGGGGTTGAGACCCAGTACTTC. Translation gives CASSLAQGVETQYF.

The chain couples TRBV6-6 to TRBJ1-3; no firm D call. This CDR3 is 16 amino acids long. CDR1 and CDR2 from the germline V gene are MNHNY and SVGAGI (reference sequence). Trimming removed 7 bases from V and 0 bases from J, with 16 bases in between. The CDR3 sequence is CASNERLLSSGNTIYF. CDR3 DNA: TGTGCCAGCAACGAGAGACTTCTCAGCTCTGGAAACACCATATATTTT.

The chain combines TRBV11-3 with TRBJ1-1; a weak D match, TRBD1 (6 bases). V was shortened by 1 base and J by 6 bases, with 12 bases between the two germline ends. The CDR3 is made up of 14 amino acids. The germline gives CDR1 SGHNT, CDR2 YENEEA. The CDR3 reads CASSLGGQSAEAFF. In DNA form, the CDR3 reads TGTGCCAGCAGCTTAGGAGGACAGTCTGCTGAAGCTTTCTTT.

This chain connects TRBV19 to TRBJ1-6; D remains ambiguous. The CDR3 runs 15 residues. Trimming removed 0 bases at V and 7 bases at J, with 10 bases between. Per the germline V gene, CDR1 is LNHDA and CDR2 is SQIVND (reference sequence). The CDR3 region is CASSIDGSGNSPLHF. The CDR3 DNA sequence: TGTGCCAGTAGTATAGACGGATCGGGGAATTCACCCCTCCACTTT.

This clone was counted once. This chain connects TRBV7-2 to TRBJ1-1; D remains ambiguous. The germline CDR1 and CDR2 sequences are SGHTA and FQGNSA. This CDR3 is built from 15 residues. Deletions cut 4 bases from V and 8 bases from J, with 20 bases between. In nucleotides, the CDR3 is TGTGCCAGCAGCTCAAGAAAGATGGGAGGAACCGAAGCTTTCTTT. Its translation is CASSSRKMGGTEAFF.

This clone was detected a few times. V usage is TRBV4-1 and J usage is TRBJ2-2, with 12 bases fitting TRBD2. CDR3 length: 17 amino acids. V dropped 1 base and J dropped 7; count of bases not matched to a gene: 7. From germline, CDR1 is MGHRA and CDR2 YSYEKL. The DNA of the CDR3 is TGCGCCAGCAGCCAAGTCCCTAGCGGGGGGGCCTACGGGGAGCTGTTTTTT. The encoded protein is CASSQVPSGGAYGELFF.

This clone was observed a single time. J is TRBJ2-1 and V is TRBV25-1; 14 bases fit TRBD2. The germline CDR1 and CDR2 sequences are MGHDK and SYGVNS. The CDR3 contains 15 residues. V was clipped by 1 base and J by 12 bases; unmatched bases: 5. The CDR3 reads CASSESGTSGGGQFF. The CDR3 DNA follows: TGTGCCAGCAGTGAATCAGGGACTAGCGGGGGTGGGCAGTTCTTC.

On this clone: One end of the junction fails to match germline, which may point to a read error. In nucleotides, the CDR3 is TGTGCTAGCAGCTTGACGGGGGCAGGGGAGGGCGAGCAGTACTTC. Translating gives CASSLTGAGEGEQYF. The J gene is TRBJ2-7, the V gene TRBV7-7, with a tentative D call TRBD2 (7 bases). The CDR3 extends over 15 amino acids. Germline CDR1 is SSHAT and CDR2 is FNYEAQ (reference sequence). Using reference TRBV7-7 and TRBJ2-7 for the parts outside the CDR3, the full variable domain is GAGVSQSPRYKVTKRGQDVTLRCDPISSHATLYWYQQALGQGPEFLTYFNYEAQPDKSGLPSDRFSAERPEGSISTLTIQRTEQRDSAMYRCASSLTGAGEGEQYFGPGTRLTVT.

This sequence joins TRBV6-4 and TRBJ1-4; TRBD1 might be the D (5 bases). The CDR3 has 15 amino acids. Germline V gene sequence: CDR1 MRHNA, CDR2 SNTAGT. The V end was cut by 2 bases, the J end by 4 bases, with 11 bases between. The CDR3 DNA reads TGTGCCAGCAGTGACAGTAGCCAGGGTAATGAAAAACTGTTTTTT. The encoded protein is CASSDSSQGNEKLFF.

This clone was observed once. The rearrangement links TRBV11-3 to TRBJ1-1; D uncertain. The CDR3 spans 18 residues. Germline CDR1 reads SGHNT; CDR2 reads YENEEA. V was pared by 1 base and J by 1 base, with 19 bases between. CDR3 sequence reads: CASSLGFSRGGWNTEAFF. CDR3 DNA: TGTGCCAGCAGCTTAGGTTTCTCCCGAGGAGGGTGGAACACTGAAGCTTTCTTT.

The chain combines TRBV7-2 with TRBJ1-1; D ambiguous. CDR1 SGHTA and CDR2 FQGNSA come from the germline V gene. This CDR3 contains 14 residues. Trimming cost V 5 bases and J 4 bases, with 14 bases left between them. The CDR3 sequence is CASSPSGFGTEAFF. In DNA form, the CDR3 reads TGTGCCAGCAGCCCCTCGGGTTTCGGCACTGAAGCTTTCTTT. Looking up the rest from reference TRBV7-2 and TRBJ1-1 gives the full variable domain: GAGVSQSPSNKVTEKGKDVELRCDPISGHTALYWYRQSLGQGLEFLIYFQGNSAPDKSGLPSDRFSAERTGGSVSTLTIQRTQQEDSAVYLCASSPSGFGTEAFFGQGTRLTVV.

The V gene is TRBV6-5, the J gene TRBJ1-5; D not certain. V was shortened by 6 bases and J by 3 bases, with 9 bases between the two germline ends. Per germline, CDR1 MNHEY and CDR2 SVGAGI. This CDR3 is built from 13 residues. CDR3 nucleotides: TGTGCCAGCAGGGAGAGCACCAATCAGCCCCAGCATTTT. Its translation is CASRESTNQPQHF.

The chain uses TRBV5-1 and TRBJ2-1, with 7 bases fitting TRBD1. The CDR3 contains 15 residues. Trimming at V came to 0 bases and at J to 8 bases, leaving 8 bases not matched to a gene. Germline CDR1 reads SGHRS; CDR2 reads YFSETQ. Written as DNA, the CDR3 is TGCGCCAGCAGCTTGGAGGGACAGAAGGTCGATGAGCAGTTCTTC. It translates to CASSLEGQKVDEQFF.

The chain has TRBV11-2 and TRBJ1-2; 9 nucleotides match TRBD1. The CDR3 runs to 18 residues. Losses at the gene ends were 5 bases for V and 4 bases for J; bases not matched to a gene: 17. The germline CDR1 and CDR2 sequences are SGHAT and FQNNGV. The CDR3 spells CASSHQTPGTGSVYGYTF. For the CDR3, the DNA is TGTGCCAGCAGCCACCAGACTCCCGGGACAGGGTCGGTCTATGGCTACACCTTC.

This clone was observed once. This chain links TRBV2 with TRBJ2-2; perhaps TRBD1 as D (5 bases). The CDR3 spans 13 residues. From germline, CDR1 is SNHLY and CDR2 FYNNEI. Trimming removed 6 bases at V and 3 bases at J, with 8 bases between. As DNA, the CDR3 is TGTGCCAGCAGACTCAGGGACACCGGGGAGCTGTTTTTT. Protein product: CASRLRDTGELFF. The full variable domain, in which reference TRBV2 and TRBJ2-2 provide the parts outside the CDR3, is EPEVTQTPSHQVTQMGQEVILRCVPISNHLYFYWYRQILGQKVEFLVSFYNNEISEKSEIFDDQFSVERPDGSNFTLKIRSTKLEDSAMYFCASRLRDTGELFFGEGSRLTVL.

The chain employs TRBV11-3 and TRBJ1-1; perhaps TRBD1 as D (6 bases). The V gene's germline CDR1 is SGHNT and CDR2 YENEEA. This CDR3 has 14 residues. V lost 1 base and J lost 5, with 11 bases in between. The CDR3 coding sequence is TGTGCCAGCAGCTTAGGGACAGTCGTGACTGAAGCTTTCTTT. This translates into CASSLGTVVTEAFF. The full variable domain, in which reference TRBV11-3 and TRBJ1-1 provide the parts outside the CDR3, is EAGVVQSPRYKIIEKKQPVAFWCNPISGHNTLYWYLQNLGQGPELLIRYENEEAVDDSQLPKDRFSAERLKGVDSTLKIQPAELGDSAVYLCASSLGTVVTEAFFGQGTRLTVV.

V usage is TRBV5-5 and J usage is TRBJ2-3, with TRBD2 matching over 10 bases. Losses at the gene ends were 4 bases for V and 4 bases for J; bases not matched to a gene: 9. Per the germline V gene, CDR1 is SGHKS and CDR2 is YYEKEE (reference sequence). This CDR3 region has 16 residues. Written as DNA, the CDR3 is TGTGCCAGCAGCAAGGAAGCGGGGGGGCAGTCAGATACGCAGTATTTT. This encodes CASSKEAGGQSDTQYF.

V is TRBV3-1 (or the pseudogene TRBV3-2) and J is TRBJ2-1; no reliable D call. CDR1 LGHDT and CDR2 YNNKEL come from the germline V gene (reference sequence). V lost 0 bases and J lost 7, with 7 bases in between. The CDR3 is made up of 13 amino acids. CDR3 DNA sequence: TGTGCCAGCAGCCAAGAGGCCTCTAATGAGCAGTTCTTC. Translation gives CASSQEASNEQFF.

The rearrangement links TRBV4-3 to TRBJ1-6, with D perhaps matching TRBD1 (5 bases). Trimming removed 0 bases from V and 14 bases from J, with 5 bases in between. Per the germline V gene, CDR1 is LGHNA and CDR2 is YSLEER. The CDR3 is 11 residues long. The CDR3 nucleotides are TGCGCCAGCAGCCAAGAAGGGGCCCTCCACTTT. Translated: CASSQEGALHF.

This chain links TRBV15 with TRBJ1-1, with D unclear. This CDR3 is 14 amino acids long. Between the trimmed V and J ends, which lost 6 bases and 1 base, there was a span of 12 bases. CDR1 is LNHNV and CDR2 is YYDKDF in the germline V gene (reference sequence). The CDR3 is CATSTPAGNTEAFF. The CDR3, as DNA: TGTGCCACCAGTACCCCGGCAGGGAACACTGAAGCTTTCTTT.

The chain couples TRBV7-2 to TRBJ1-1; D uncertain. Per the germline V gene, CDR1 is SGHTA and CDR2 is FQGNSA. The germline V and J ends were trimmed by 5 bases and 5 bases, with 6 bases remaining between them. There are 11 residues in the CDR3. This chain's CDR3 is CASSPSTEAFF. The CDR3 region has the DNA TGTGCCAGCAGCCCCTCGACTGAAGCTTTCTTT.

The chain employs TRBV19 and TRBJ2-2; 7 nucleotides match TRBD2. CDR3 size: 15 residues. The germline V gene has CDR1 LNHDA and CDR2 SQIVND (reference sequence). Unmatched junction bases numbered 7, after V lost 5 bases and J lost 4 bases. The CDR3 nucleotides are TGTGCCAGTAGTTTCTCCACGGGGGGCACCGGGGAGCTGTTTTTT. Amino acid sequence: CASSFSTGGTGELFF.

The chain is built from TRBV7-8 and TRBJ1-2, with D possibly being TRBD1 (6 bases). V gave up 7 bases and J gave up 4 bases, with 16 bases separating them. Looked up from germline, CDR1 is SGHVS and CDR2 is FQNEAQ. This CDR3 is built from 14 residues. CDR3 protein: CASIRDTNSYGYTF. CDR3 nucleotides: TGTGCCAGCATTCGGGACACCAATTCCTATGGCTACACCTTC.

V and J are TRBV7-5 and TRBJ2-3; TRBD2 is the table's D call, not checked against the DNA. TRBV7-5 is a documented pseudogene. CDR3 size: 16 residues. The CDR3, as DNA: TGTGCCAGGACGATGGAAAAGACCGGGAGCACAGATACGCAGTATTTT. This translates into CARTMEKTGSTDTQYF.